These T cell receptor beta chains were read from a single sample in a study of shared clonotypes between healthy human individuals. Clones were sequenced by immunoSEQ multiplex PCR, and TCRdb holds only the in-frame ones, with some missing. The profile covers under 600,000 clones, with about 96% appearing a single time and around 0.066% taken by the ten largest. Sequencing was done on a sample of naive CD4+ T cells sorted from blood. These TCRs come from a woman in her 30s in good health. The CDR3 runs from the conserved cysteine through the conserved F or W. Each record gives: J gene, V gene, clone size, D gene, CDR3 DNA, CDR3 protein. D genes are given only for firm matches. Only part of the rows carry a size: once, few, many, or a class if the clone is expanded.

J: TRBJ2-7; V: TRBV2; size: -; D: -; DNA: TGTGCCAGCAGTGAAGGTAAAGATACCTACGAGCAGTACTTC; CDR3: CASSEGKDTYEQYF
J: TRBJ2-3; V: TRBV6-5; size: -; D: -; DNA: TGTGCCAGCAGTTACTCGGGCGGGGTCACAGATACGCAGTATTTT; CDR3: CASSYSGGVTDTQYF
J: TRBJ2-5; V: TRBV7-9; size: -; D: TRBD2; DNA: TGTGCCAGCAGCTTAGTGGGTAGCGGGGCAAGAGAGACCCAGTACTTC; CDR3: CASSLVGSGARETQYF
J: TRBJ2-3; V: TRBV10-1; size: -; D: TRBD2; DNA: TGCGCCAGCAGTGACTTAACGGGAGGGATCGGAGATACGCAGTATTTT; CDR3: CASSDLTGGIGDTQYF
J: TRBJ2-1; V: TRBV15; size: -; D: TRBD2; DNA: TGTGCCACCAGCAGAGATCATGGACTAGCGGGAGTGAATGAGCAGTTCTTC; CDR3: CATSRDHGLAGVNEQFF
J: TRBJ1-5; V: TRBV6-6; size: once; D: TRBD1; DNA: TGTGCCAGCAGGACAGGGAATGGTCAGCCCCAGCATTTT; CDR3: CASRTGNGQPQHF
J: TRBJ2-7; V: TRBV2; size: -; D: -; DNA: TGTGCCAGCCAGGGAGGCTCCTACGAGCAGTACTTC; CDR3: CASQGGSYEQYF
J: TRBJ1-2; V: TRBV28; size: -; D: -; DNA: TGTGCCAGCAGTCCTGGGGCAGCTTCCTATGGCTACACCTTC; CDR3: CASSPGAASYGYTF
J: TRBJ2-1; V: TRBV28; size: -; D: TRBD2; DNA: TGTGCCAGCAGTTTCACGGGACTAGCGGGCCGAAATGAGCAGTTCTTC; CDR3: CASSFTGLAGRNEQFF
J: TRBJ1-1; V: TRBV10-3; size: -; D: -; DNA: TGTGCCATCAGTGAGTCCGAGAACACTGAAGCTTTCTTT; CDR3: CAISESENTEAFF
J: TRBJ2-3; V: TRBV30; size: -; D: -; DNA: TGTGCCTGGAGTGTCCTGGGTCTGCAGTATTTT; CDR3: CAWSVLGLQYF
J: TRBJ1-4; V: TRBV27; size: -; D: -; DNA: TGTGCCAGCACCAAAGGTCGTGGGGAAAAACTGTTTTTT; CDR3: CASTKGRGEKLFF
J: TRBJ2-7; V: TRBV9; size: -; D: -; DNA: TGTGCCAGCAGCGTAGGGGATGTGGGAACCTACGAGCAGTACTTC; CDR3: CASSVGDVGTYEQYF
J: TRBJ2-1; V: TRBV6-4; size: -; D: TRBD1; DNA: TGTGCCAGCAGTGACTCATGGGACAGTTCGTACAATGAGCAGTTCTTC; CDR3: CASSDSWDSSYNEQFF
J: TRBJ1-2; V: TRBV7-4; size: -; D: -; DNA: TGTGCCAGCAGTGGACAGTTTGGCTACACCTTC; CDR3: CASSGQFGYTF
J: TRBJ2-3; V: TRBV7-9; size: -; D: -; DNA: TGTGCCAGCAGCTTAGGGCAGAGCACAGATACGCAGTATTTT; CDR3: CASSLGQSTDTQYF
J: TRBJ2-7; V: TRBV11-2; size: -; D: TRBD2; DNA: TGTGCCAGCAGCTTCGGGGGAGCGGGGACCTACGAGCAGTACTTC; CDR3: CASSFGGAGTYEQYF
J: TRBJ1-1; V: TRBV19; size: -; D: -; DNA: TGTGCCAGTAGTTCGACTGCTAACACTGAAGCTTTCTTT; CDR3: CASSSTANTEAFF
J: TRBJ2-1; V: TRBV11-2; size: -; D: TRBD2; DNA: TGTGCCAGCAGCTTTGGACTAGCGGGTTACAATGAGCAGTTCTTC; CDR3: CASSFGLAGYNEQFF
J: TRBJ1-2; V: TRBV5-1; size: few; D: -; DNA: TGCGCCAGCAGCGCTACAAACTATGGCTACACCTTC; CDR3: CASSATNYGYTF
J: TRBJ2-5; V: TRBV5-1; size: -; D: TRBD2; DNA: TGCGCCACCACTAGCGGGAGGTACCAAGAGACCCAGTACTTC; CDR3: CATTSGRYQETQYF
J: TRBJ2-5; V: TRBV29-1; size: -; D: -; DNA: TGCAGCGCTCGGAGGGCCGGAGAGACCCAGTACTTC; CDR3: CSARRAGETQYF
J: TRBJ2-1; V: TRBV9; size: -; D: TRBD2; DNA: TGTGCCAGCAACCAACGGGGTAGCGGGAAAAATGAGCAGTTCTTC; CDR3: CASNQRGSGKNEQFF
J: TRBJ2-3; V: TRBV27; size: once; D: -; DNA: TGTGCCAGCGGTCCCTTGGAGGTTTCGCCAGTCACAGATACGCAGTATTTT; CDR3: CASGPLEVSPVTDTQYF
J: TRBJ2-7; V: TRBV5-7; size: -; D: -; DNA: TGTGCCAGCAGCCCCTCCCGAGGGGTGCCACCTAGCTCCTACGAGCAGTACTTC; CDR3: CASSPSRGVPPSSYEQYF
J: TRBJ2-2; V: TRBV2; size: -; D: TRBD2; DNA: TGTGCCAGCAAGAGGACTAGCGGGAGGGCCGATGACACCGGGGAGCTGTTTTTT; CDR3: CASKRTSGRADDTGELFF
J: TRBJ2-1; V: TRBV19; size: -; D: -; DNA: TGTGCCAGTAGTCGACAGGTTAGCTCCTACAATGAGCAGTTCTTC; CDR3: CASSRQVSSYNEQFF
J: TRBJ2-7; V: TRBV7-9; size: -; D: TRBD2; DNA: TGTGCCAGCAGACCTGGACTAGCTCGATTGTCCTACGAGCAGTACTTC; CDR3: CASRPGLARLSYEQYF
J: TRBJ2-2; V: TRBV5-6; size: once; D: TRBD2; DNA: TGTGCCAGCAGCCCCCCACTAGCGGGAGTTACCGGGGAGCTGTTTTTT; CDR3: CASSPPLAGVTGELFF
J: TRBJ2-7; V: TRBV7-3; size: -; D: TRBD2; DNA: TGTGCCAGCAGCTTATCCGGGACTAGCGGGAGCAACGAGCAGTACTTC; CDR3: CASSLSGTSGSNEQYF
J: TRBJ2-1; V: TRBV23-1; size: -; D: TRBD1; DNA: TGCGCCAGCAGTCCATATCTCCCGGACAGGGGGTTAAATGAGCAGTTCTTC; CDR3: CASSPYLPDRGLNEQFF
J: TRBJ1-2; V: TRBV11-2; size: -; D: -; DNA: TGTGCCAGCAGCTTCGACAGGTCCGTGGGTGGCTACACCTTC; CDR3: CASSFDRSVGGYTF
J: TRBJ1-4; V: TRBV5-1; size: -; D: -; DNA: TGCGCCAGCAAGGTAGGACCGAGTAATGAAAAACTGTTTTTT; CDR3: CASKVGPSNEKLFF
J: TRBJ2-2; V: TRBV15; size: -; D: TRBD2; DNA: TGTGCCACCAGCAGACAAGATATAGCGGGGGTAACCGGGGAGCTGTTTTTT; CDR3: CATSRQDIAGVTGELFF
J: TRBJ1-1; V: TRBV30; size: -; D: TRBD1; DNA: TGTGCCCGAGATCATCCGTACAGGGGTTCTGAAGCTTTCTTT; CDR3: CARDHPYRGSEAFF
J: TRBJ1-2; V: TRBV5-1; size: -; D: -; DNA: TGCGCCAGCAGCTTGTCGACAACCGGCTACACCTTC; CDR3: CASSLSTTGYTF
J: TRBJ2-3; V: TRBV7-3; size: -; D: -; DNA: TGTGCCAGCAGCTTATCTAGCACAGATACGCAGTATTTT; CDR3: CASSLSSTDTQYF
J: TRBJ2-5; V: TRBV5-1; size: -; D: TRBD1; DNA: TGCGCCAGCAGCGCCACCGGGACAGCCAAAGAGACCCAGTACTTC; CDR3: CASSATGTAKETQYF
J: TRBJ2-7; V: TRBV27; size: -; D: TRBD2; DNA: TGTGCCAGCAGTCCTCGGACTAGAGCCTACGAGCAGTACTTC; CDR3: CASSPRTRAYEQYF
J: TRBJ2-5; V: TRBV5-1; size: -; D: TRBD2; DNA: TGCGCCAGCAGCTCCTCCGGACTAGAGGCGGAGACCCAGTACTTC; CDR3: CASSSSGLEAETQYF
J: TRBJ2-1; V: TRBV7-8; size: -; D: -; DNA: TGTGCCAGCAGCTTAGGGAGCTACAATGAGCAGTTCTTC; CDR3: CASSLGSYNEQFF
J: TRBJ2-3; V: TRBV6-1; size: -; D: TRBD2; DNA: TGTGCCAGCAGTGTACGTCCGGTACTAGCGGGAGCAGATACGCAGTATTTT; CDR3: CASSVRPVLAGADTQYF
J: TRBJ1-1; V: TRBV28; size: -; D: TRBD1; DNA: TGTGCCAGCAGTTTGGGCAGGGGGCTTTGGACTGAAGCTTTCTTT; CDR3: CASSLGRGLWTEAFF
J: TRBJ2-7; V: TRBV19; size: -; D: -; DNA: TGTGCCAGTAGTACAAACGGGAATTCCTACGAGCAGTACTTC; CDR3: CASSTNGNSYEQYF
J: TRBJ1-1; V: TRBV19; size: -; D: TRBD1; DNA: TGTGCCAGTAGTAAGCTGTACAGGGGAAGGTACACTGAAGCTTTCTTT; CDR3: CASSKLYRGRYTEAFF
J: TRBJ2-1; V: TRBV11-2; size: once; D: TRBD2; DNA: TGTGCCAGCAGAAGACTAGCGGGGAACTACAATGAGCAGTTCTTC; CDR3: CASRRLAGNYNEQFF
J: TRBJ2-7; V: TRBV28; size: -; D: -; DNA: TGTGCCAGCAGTTCTCACTCCTTACTCCCGACCTACGAGCAGTACTTC; CDR3: CASSSHSLLPTYEQYF